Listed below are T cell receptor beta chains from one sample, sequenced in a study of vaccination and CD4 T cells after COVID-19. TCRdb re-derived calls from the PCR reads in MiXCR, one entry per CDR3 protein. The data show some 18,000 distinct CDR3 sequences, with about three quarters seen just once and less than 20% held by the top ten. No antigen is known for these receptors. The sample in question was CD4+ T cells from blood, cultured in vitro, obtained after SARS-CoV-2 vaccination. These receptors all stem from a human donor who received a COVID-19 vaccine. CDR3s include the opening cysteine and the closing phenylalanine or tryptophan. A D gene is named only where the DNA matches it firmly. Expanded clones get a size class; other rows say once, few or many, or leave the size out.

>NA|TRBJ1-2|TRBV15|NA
CATSRDQNYGYTF
TGTGCCACCAGCAGGGACCAGAACTATGGCTACACCTTC
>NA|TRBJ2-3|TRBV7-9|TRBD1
CASSFLPGQVFDTQYF
TGTGCCAGCAGCTTCCTTCCGGGACAGGTCTTCGATACGCAGTATTTT
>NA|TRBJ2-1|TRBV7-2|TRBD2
CASSLSSSGVGNEQFF
TGTGCCAGCAGCTTAAGCTCAAGCGGGGTGGGGAATGAGCAGTTCTTC
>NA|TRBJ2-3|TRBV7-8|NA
CASSLGGKVAASTDTQYF
TGTGCCAGCAGCTTAGGGGGGAAAGTAGCGGCTAGCACAGATACGCAGTATTTT
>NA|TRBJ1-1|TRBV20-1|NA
CSAGASLLREAFF
TGCAGTGCTGGGGCCTCCTTACTTCGAGAAGCTTTCTTT
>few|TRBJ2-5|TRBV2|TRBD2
CASSVTSGGQETQYF
TGTGCCAGCAGTGTGACTAGCGGGGGGCAAGAGACCCAGTACTTC
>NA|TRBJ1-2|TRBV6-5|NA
CASSYSTGPNYGYTF
TGTGCCAGCAGTTACTCGACAGGACCCAACTATGGCTACACCTTC
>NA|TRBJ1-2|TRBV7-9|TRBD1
CASSLWPDRGRGYTF
TGTGCCAGCAGCTTATGGCCCGACAGGGGGCGCGGCTACACCTTC
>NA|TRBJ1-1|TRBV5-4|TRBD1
CVSSLTGGVAFF
TGTGTCAGCAGCCTTACAGGGGGAGTGGCTTTCTTT
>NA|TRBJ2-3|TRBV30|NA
CAWSSLADTQYF
TGTGCCTGGAGTTCCCTAGCGGATACGCAGTATTTT
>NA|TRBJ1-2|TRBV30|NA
CAWSVSRAIANYGYTF
TGTGCCTGGAGTGTAAGTCGGGCGATAGCTAACTATGGCTACACCTTC
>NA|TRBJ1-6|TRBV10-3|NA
CAISEDGNSPLHF
TGTGCCATCAGTGAGGACGGGAATTCACCCCTCCACTTT
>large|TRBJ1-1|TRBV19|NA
CASSISRRSEAFF
TGTGCCAGTAGTATAAGTCGTCGCTCTGAAGCTTTCTTT
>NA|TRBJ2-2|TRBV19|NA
CASSRTGELFF
TGTGCCAGTAGTCGTACCGGGGAGCTGTTTTTT
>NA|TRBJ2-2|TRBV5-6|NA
CASSSQGRDTGELFF
TGTGCCAGCAGCTCCCAGGGTAGGGACACCGGGGAGCTGTTTTTT
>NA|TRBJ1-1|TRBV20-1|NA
CSAIRGGGNTEAFF
TGCAGTGCTATAAGGGGGGGGGGGAACACTGAAGCTTTCTTT